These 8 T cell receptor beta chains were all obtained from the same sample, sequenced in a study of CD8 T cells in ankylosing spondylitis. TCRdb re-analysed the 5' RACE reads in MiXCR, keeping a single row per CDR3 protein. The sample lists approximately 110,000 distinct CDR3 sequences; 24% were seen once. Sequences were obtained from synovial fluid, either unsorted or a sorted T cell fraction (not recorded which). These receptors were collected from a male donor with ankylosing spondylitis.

CDR3 residues: CASSSGLYNYGYTF. The CDR3 DNA reads as TGTGCCAGCAGTTCGGGTCTTTATAACTATGGCTACACCTTC. The rearrangement uses TRBV12-3 or TRBV12-4 and TRBJ1-2, with D uncertain. The V gene lost 4 bases and the J gene lost 1 base, with 10 bases spanning the gap. There are 14 residues in the CDR3.

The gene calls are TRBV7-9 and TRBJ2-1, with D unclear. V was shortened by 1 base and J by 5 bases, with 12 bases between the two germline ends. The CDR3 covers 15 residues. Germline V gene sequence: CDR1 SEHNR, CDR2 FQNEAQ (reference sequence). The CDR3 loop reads CASSLVDRVDNEQFF. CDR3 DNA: TGTGCCAGCAGCTTAGTGGACCGGGTTGACAATGAGCAGTTCTTC.

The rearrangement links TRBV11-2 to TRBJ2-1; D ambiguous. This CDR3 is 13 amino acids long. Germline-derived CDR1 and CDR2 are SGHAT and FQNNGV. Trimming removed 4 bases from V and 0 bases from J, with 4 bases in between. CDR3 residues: CASSSTSYNEQFF. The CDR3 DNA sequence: TGTGCCAGCAGCTCGACCTCCTACAATGAGCAGTTCTTC.

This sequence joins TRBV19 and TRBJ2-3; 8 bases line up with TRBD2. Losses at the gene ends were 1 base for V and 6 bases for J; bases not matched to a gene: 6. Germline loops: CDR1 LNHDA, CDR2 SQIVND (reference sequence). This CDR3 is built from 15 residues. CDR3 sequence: CASSIAAGLGDTQYF. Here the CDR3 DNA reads TGTGCCAGTAGTATAGCAGCGGGACTAGGGGATACGCAGTATTTT.

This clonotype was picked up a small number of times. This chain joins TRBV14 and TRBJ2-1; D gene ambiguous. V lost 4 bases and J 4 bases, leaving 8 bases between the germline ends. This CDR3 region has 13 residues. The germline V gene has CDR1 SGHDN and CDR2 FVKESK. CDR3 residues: CASSLNVYNEQFF. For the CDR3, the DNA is TGTGCCAGCAGCCTGAATGTGTACAATGAGCAGTTCTTC. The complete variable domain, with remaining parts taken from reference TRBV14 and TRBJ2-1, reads EAGVTQFPSHSVIEKGQTVTLRCDPISGHDNLYWYRRVMGKEIKFLLHFVKESKQDESGMPNNRFLAERTGGTYSTLKVQPAELEDSGVYFCASSLNVYNEQFFGPGTRLTVL.

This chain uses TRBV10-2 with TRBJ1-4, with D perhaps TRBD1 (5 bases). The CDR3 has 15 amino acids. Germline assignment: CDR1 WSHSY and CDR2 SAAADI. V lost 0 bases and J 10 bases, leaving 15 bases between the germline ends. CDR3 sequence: CASSESAAGRGKLFF. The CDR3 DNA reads TGCGCCAGCAGTGAGTCGGCGGCAGGGCGAGGAAAACTGTTTTTT.

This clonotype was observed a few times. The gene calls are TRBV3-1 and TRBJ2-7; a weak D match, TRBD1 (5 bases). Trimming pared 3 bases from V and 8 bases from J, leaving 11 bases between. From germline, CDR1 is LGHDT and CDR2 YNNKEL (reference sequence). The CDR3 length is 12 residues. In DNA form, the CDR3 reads TGTGCCAGCAGCCATCGCCAGGGCAAGCAGTACTTC. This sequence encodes CASSHRQGKQYF.

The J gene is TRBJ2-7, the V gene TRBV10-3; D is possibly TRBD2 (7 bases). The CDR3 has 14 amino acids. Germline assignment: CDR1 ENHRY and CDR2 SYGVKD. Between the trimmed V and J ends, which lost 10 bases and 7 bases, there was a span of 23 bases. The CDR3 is CATGGPGGLGEQYV. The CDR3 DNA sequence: TGTGCCACCGGGGGACCGGGGGGCTTGGGGGAGCAGTACGTC.